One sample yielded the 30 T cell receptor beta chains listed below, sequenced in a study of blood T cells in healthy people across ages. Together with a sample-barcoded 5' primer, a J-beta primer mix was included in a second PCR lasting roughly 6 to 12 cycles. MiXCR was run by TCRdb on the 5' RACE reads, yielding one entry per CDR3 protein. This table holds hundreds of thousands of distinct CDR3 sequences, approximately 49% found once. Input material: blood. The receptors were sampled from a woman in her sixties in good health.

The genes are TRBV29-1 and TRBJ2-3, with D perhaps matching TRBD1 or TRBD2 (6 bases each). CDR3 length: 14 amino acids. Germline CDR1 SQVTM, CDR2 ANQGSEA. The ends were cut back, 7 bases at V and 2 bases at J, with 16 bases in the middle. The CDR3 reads CSARKGGLTDTQYF. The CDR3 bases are TGCAGCGCACGCAAGGGGGGACTCACAGATACGCAGTATTTT.

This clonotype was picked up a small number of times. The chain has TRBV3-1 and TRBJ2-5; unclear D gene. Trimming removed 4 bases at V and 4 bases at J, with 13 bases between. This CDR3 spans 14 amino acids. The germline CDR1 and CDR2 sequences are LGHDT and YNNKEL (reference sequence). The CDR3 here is CASSPPGVRETQYF. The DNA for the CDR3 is TGTGCCAGCAGCCCCCCAGGAGTACGAGAGACCCAGTACTTC.

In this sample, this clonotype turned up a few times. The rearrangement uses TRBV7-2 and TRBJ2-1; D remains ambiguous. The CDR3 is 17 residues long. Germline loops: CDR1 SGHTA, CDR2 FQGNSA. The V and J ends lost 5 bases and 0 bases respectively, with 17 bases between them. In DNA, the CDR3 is TGTGCCAGCAGCCTCAAACAAGGGTTGAGCTCCTACAATGAGCAGTTCTTC. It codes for CASSLKQGLSSYNEQFF.

The CDR3 sequence: CASSENPIPGDSYEQYF. The CDR3 DNA reads as TGTGCCAGCAGTGAAAACCCGATTCCGGGGGACTCCTACGAGCAGTACTTC. This chain uses TRBV25-1 with TRBJ2-7; D perhaps matches TRBD2 (6 bases). This CDR3 spans 17 amino acids. CDR1 is MGHDK, CDR2 SYGVNS, per germline. Trimming stripped 2 bases from V and 0 bases from J, with 17 bases between.

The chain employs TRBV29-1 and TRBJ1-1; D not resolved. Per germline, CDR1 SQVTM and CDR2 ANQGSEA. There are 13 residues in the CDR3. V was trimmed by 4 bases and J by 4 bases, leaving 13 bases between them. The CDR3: CSVADGWSTEAFF. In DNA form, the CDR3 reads TGCAGCGTTGCGGACGGGTGGTCCACTGAAGCTTTCTTT.

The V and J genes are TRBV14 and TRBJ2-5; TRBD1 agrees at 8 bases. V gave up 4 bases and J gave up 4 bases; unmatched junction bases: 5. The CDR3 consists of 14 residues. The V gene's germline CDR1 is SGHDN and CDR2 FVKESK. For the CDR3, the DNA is TGTGCCAGCAGCCCGGGACAGGTGGGAGAGACCCAGTACTTC. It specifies CASSPGQVGETQYF.

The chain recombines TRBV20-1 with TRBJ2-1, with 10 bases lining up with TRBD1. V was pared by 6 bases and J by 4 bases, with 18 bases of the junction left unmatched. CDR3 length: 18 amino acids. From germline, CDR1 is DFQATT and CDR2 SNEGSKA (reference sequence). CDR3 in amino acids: CSANSRDRGSRDYNEQFF. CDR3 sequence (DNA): TGCAGTGCAAATTCCCGGGACAGGGGATCAAGGGATTACAATGAGCAGTTCTTC.

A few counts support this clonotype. CDR3 DNA: TGTGCCAGCAGTCCCCGGCGGGACAGGGGACACGAGCAGTACTTC. Its translation is CASSPRRDRGHEQYF. The chain couples TRBV27 to TRBJ2-7, with 10 bases fitting TRBD1. Trimming took 5 bases from V and 5 from J; bases not matched to a gene: 9. The CDR3 has 15 amino acids. The germline V gene has CDR1 MNHEY and CDR2 SMNVEV (reference sequence).

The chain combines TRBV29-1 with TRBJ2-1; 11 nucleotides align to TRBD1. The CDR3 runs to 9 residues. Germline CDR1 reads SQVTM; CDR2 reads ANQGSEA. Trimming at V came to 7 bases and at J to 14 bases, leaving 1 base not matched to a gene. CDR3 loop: CSAGQGEFF. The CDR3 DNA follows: TGCAGCGCGGGACAGGGGGAGTTCTTC.

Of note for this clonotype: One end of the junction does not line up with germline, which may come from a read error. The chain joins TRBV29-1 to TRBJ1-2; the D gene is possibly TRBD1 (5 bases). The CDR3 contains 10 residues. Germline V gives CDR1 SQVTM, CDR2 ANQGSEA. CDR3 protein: CGVEGGDYTF. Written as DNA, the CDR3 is TGCGGCGTTGAGGGAGGGGACTACACCTTC.

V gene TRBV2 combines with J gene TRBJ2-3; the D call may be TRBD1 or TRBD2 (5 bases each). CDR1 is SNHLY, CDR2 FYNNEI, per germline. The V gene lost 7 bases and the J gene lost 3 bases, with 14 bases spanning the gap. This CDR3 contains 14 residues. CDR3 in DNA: TGTGCCAGCAAGGGGCTTGGAGGTACAGATACGCAGTATTTT. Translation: CASKGLGGTDTQYF.

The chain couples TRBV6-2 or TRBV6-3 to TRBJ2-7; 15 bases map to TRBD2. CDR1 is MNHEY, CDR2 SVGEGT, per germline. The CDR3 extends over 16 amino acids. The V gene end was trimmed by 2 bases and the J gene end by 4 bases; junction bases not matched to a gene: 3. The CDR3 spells CASSYTGTSGRYEQYF. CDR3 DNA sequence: TGTGCCAGCAGTTACACCGGGACTAGCGGGAGGTACGAGCAGTACTTC.

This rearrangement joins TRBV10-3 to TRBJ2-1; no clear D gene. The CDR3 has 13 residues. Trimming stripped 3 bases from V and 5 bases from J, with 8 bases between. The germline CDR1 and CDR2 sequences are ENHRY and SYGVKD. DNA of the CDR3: TGTGCCATCAGTGATTTACTGGACAATGAGCAGTTCTTC. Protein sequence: CAISDLLDNEQFF.

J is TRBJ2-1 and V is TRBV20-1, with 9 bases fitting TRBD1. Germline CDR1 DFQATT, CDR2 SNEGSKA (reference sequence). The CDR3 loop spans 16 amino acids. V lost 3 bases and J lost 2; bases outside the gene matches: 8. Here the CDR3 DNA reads TGCAGTGCTAGGGATATACAGGGGGCCACCTACAATGAGCAGTTCTTC. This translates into CSARDIQGATYNEQFF.

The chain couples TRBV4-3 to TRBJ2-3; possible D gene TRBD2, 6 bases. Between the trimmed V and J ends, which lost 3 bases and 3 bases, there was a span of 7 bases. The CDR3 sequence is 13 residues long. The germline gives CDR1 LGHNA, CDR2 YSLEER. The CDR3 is CASSHAGTDTQYF. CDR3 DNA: TGCGCCAGCAGCCACGCGGGAACAGATACGCAGTATTTT.

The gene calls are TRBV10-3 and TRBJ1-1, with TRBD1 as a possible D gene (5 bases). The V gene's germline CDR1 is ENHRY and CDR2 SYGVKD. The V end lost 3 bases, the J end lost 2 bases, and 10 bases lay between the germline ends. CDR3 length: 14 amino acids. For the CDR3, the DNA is TGTGCCATCAGTGATGGGGGGGGAAACACTGAAGCTTTCTTT. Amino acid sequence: CAISDGGGNTEAFF.

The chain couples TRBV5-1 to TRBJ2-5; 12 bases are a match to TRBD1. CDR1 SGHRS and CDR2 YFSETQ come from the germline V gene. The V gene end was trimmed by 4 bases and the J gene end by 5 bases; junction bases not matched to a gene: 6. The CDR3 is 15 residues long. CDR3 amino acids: CASSNRDRGRETQYF. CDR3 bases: TGCGCCAGCAGCAACCGGGACAGGGGGCGGGAGACCCAGTACTTC.

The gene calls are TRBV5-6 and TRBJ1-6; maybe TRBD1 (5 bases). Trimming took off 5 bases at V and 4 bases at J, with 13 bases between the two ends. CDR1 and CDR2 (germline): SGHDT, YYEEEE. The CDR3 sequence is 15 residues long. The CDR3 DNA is TGTGCCAGCAGTTTGAGGGGAAGGTATAATTCACCCCTCCACTTT. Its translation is CASSLRGRYNSPLHF.

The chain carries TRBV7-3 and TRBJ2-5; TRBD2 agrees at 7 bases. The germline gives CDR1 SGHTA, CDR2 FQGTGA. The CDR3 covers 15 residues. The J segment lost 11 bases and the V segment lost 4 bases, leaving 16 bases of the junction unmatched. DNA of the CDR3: TGTGCCAGCAGCTCTCAAGCGGGAATGGTAAATGAGCAGTACTTC. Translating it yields CASSSQAGMVNEQYF. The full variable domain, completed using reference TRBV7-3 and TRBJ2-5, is GAGVSQTPSNKVTEKGKYVELRCDPISGHTALYWYRQSLGQGPEFLIYFQGTGAADDSGLPNDRFFAVRPEGSVSTLKIQRTERGDSAVYLCASSSQAGMVNEQYFGPGTRLLVL.

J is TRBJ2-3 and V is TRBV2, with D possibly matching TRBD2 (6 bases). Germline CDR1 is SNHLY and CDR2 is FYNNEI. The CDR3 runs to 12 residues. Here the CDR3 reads CSASERTDTQYF. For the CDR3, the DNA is TGTTCTGCTAGCGAGCGCACAGATACGCAGTATTTT.

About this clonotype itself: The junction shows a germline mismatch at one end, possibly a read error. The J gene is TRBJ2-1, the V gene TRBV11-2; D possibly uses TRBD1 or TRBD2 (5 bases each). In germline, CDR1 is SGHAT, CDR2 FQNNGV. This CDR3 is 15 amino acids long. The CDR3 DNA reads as TGTGCCAGCAGCTTGGACGGGACCGAACACAACGAGCAGTTCTTC. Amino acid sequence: CASSLDGTEHNEQFF.

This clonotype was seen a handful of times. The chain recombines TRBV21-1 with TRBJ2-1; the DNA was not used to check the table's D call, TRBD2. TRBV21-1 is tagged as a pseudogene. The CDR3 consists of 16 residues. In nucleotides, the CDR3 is TGTGCCAGCAGCACCCGACTAGCGGGAGGGCCTGATGAGCAGTTCTTC. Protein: CASSTRLAGGPDEQFF.

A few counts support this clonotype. The CDR3: CASSVAGGTGGVGTQYF. DNA for the CDR3: TGTGCCAGCAGCGTAGCTGGAGGGACAGGGGGCGTGGGGACCCAGTACTTC. V is TRBV9 and J is TRBJ2-5; 12 nucleotides match TRBD1. Per germline, CDR1 SGDLS and CDR2 YYNGEE. The junction had 10 bases not matched to a gene; V was cut back by 0 bases and J by 7 bases. The CDR3 loop spans 17 amino acids.

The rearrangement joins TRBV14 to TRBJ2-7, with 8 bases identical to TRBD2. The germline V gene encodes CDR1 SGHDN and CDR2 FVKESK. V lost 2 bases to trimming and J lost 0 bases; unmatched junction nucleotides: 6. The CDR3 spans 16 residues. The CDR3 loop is CASSQLVSGASYEQYF. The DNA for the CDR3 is TGTGCCAGCAGCCAACTCGTTAGCGGGGCCTCCTACGAGCAGTACTTC. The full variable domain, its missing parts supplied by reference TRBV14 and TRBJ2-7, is EAGVTQFPSHSVIEKGQTVTLRCDPISGHDNLYWYRRVMGKEIKFLLHFVKESKQDESGMPNNRFLAERTGGTYSTLKVQPAELEDSGVYFCASSQLVSGASYEQYFGPGTRLTVT.

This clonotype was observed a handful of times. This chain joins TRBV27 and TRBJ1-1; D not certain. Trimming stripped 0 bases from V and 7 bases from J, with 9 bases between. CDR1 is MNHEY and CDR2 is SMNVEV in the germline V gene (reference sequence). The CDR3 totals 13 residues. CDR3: CASSLSHRGEAFF. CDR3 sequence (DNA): TGTGCCAGCAGTTTATCGCATCGAGGTGAAGCTTTCTTT.

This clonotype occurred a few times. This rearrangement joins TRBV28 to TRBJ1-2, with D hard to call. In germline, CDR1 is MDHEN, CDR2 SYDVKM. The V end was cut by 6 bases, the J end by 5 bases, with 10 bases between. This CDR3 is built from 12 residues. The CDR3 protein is CASSPEWYGYTF. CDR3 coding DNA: TGTGCCAGCAGCCCGGAGTGGTATGGCTACACCTTC.

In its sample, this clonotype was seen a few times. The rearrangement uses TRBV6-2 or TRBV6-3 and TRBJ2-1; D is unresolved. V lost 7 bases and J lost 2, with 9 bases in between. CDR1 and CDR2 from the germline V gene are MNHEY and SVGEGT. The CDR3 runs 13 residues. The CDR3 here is CASTPGPYNEQFF. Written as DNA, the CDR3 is TGTGCCAGCACTCCTGGGCCCTACAATGAGCAGTTCTTC.

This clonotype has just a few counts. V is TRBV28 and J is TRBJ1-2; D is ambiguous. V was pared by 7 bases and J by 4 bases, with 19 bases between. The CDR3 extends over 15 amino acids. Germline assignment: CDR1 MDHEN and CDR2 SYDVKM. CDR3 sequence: CASILSGGPSYGYTF. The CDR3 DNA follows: TGTGCCAGCATCCTGTCAGGAGGTCCTTCCTATGGCTACACCTTC.

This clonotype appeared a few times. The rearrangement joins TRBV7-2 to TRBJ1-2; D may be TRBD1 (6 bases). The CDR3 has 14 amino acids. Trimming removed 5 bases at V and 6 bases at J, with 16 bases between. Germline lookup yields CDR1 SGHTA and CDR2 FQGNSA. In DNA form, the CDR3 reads TGTGCCAGCAGCCCGGTCGACAGGAGGAATGGCTACACCTTC. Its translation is CASSPVDRRNGYTF.

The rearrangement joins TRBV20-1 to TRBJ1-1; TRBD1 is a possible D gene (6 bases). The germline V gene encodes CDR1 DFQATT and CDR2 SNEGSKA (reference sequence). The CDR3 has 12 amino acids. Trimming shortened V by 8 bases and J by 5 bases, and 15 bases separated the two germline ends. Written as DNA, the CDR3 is TGCAGTCTTCGGGGACAATTAACTGAAGCTTTCTTT. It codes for CSLRGQLTEAFF.